The clone carrying this T cell receptor (beta chain) was found many times. Its antigen remains unidentified. The CDR3 length is 15 residues. The ends were cut back, 2 bases at V and 1 base at J, with 10 bases in the middle. Germline lookup yields CDR1 SGHTA and CDR2 FQGTGA. Time point meaning: newly diagnosed GD, antithyroid drugs for less than 3 months. RNA from PBMCs was the source of the TCR library. This specimen comes from a study of regulatory T cells in long-lasting Graves disease. For TCR beta, libraries came from iRepertoire HTBI primers and Arm-PCR of CDR3 regions. TCRdb passed the multiplex PCR reads through MiXCR, listing each CDR3 protein once. Among hundreds of thousands of distinct CDR3 sequences listed, 16% were seen once. Study-wide points: Small numbers of samples may have cut accuracy. Clonotypes that were public and shared totalled a few thousand in persistent patients versus 750 to 1,000 in new patients.

These data also featured in a second study, about T cells in Graves' hyperthyroidism and ophthalmopathy. That study reports: Patients were excluded because of uncontrolled infection, other autoimmune disease, pregnancy or lactation. When the TCR CDR3 underwent first-round RT-PCR, the HTBI primer set was used.

The receptor comes from a man aged 40-49 years with Graves disease. The rearrangement joins TRBV7-3 to TRBJ2-3; a weak D match, TRBD2 (6 bases). The sequenced sample was peripheral blood mononuclear cells (PBMCs), obtained at new diagnosis, from a patient treated with antithyroid drugs. The CDR3 reads CASSLHSSGTDTQYF. CDR3 coding DNA: TGTGCCAGCAGCTTACACTCTAGCGGCACAGATACGCAGTATTTT. The whole variable domain, remainder taken from reference TRBV7-3 and TRBJ2-3, is GAGVSQTPSNKVTEKGKYVELRCDPISGHTALYWYRQSLGQGPEFLIYFQGTGAADDSGLPNDRFFAVRPEGSVSTLKIQRTERGDSAVYLCASSLHSSGTDTQYFGPGTRLTVL.